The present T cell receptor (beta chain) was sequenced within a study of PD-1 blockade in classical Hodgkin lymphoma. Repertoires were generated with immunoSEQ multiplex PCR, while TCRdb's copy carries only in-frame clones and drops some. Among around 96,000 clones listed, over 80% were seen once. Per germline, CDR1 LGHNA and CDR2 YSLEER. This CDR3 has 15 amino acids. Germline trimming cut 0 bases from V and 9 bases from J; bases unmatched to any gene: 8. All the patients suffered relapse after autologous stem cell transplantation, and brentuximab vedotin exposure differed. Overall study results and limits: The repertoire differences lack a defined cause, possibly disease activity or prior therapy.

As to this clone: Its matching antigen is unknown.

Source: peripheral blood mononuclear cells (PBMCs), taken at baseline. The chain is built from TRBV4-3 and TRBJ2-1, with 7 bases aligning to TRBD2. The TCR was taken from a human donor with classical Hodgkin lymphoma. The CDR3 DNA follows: TGCGCCAGCAGCCAAGATTGGGGAGGGACGGTTGAGCAGTTCTTC. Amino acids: CASSQDWGGTVEQFF.